This T cell receptor beta chain was retrieved from a study of blood T cell repertoires in COVID-19. Trimming took off 4 bases at V and 1 base at J, with 13 bases between the two ends. The germline gives CDR1 ENHRY, CDR2 SYGVKD. This CDR3 is 15 amino acids long. Clones were read by immunoSEQ multiplex PCR, and TCRdb kept only the in-frame ones, dropping some. The repertoire holds roughly 520,000 clones, with around 89% as singletons. The source is a woman aged 40 to 50 who had recovered from COVID-19. J is TRBJ1-1 and V is TRBV10-3, with D perhaps matching TRBD1 (5 bases). Specimen: PBMCs or T cells enriched from blood (not recorded which). The CDR3 nucleotides are TGTGCCATCAGTGCCAGACAGTCCGGGAACACTGAAGCTTTCTTT. The encoded protein is CAISARQSGNTEAFF.